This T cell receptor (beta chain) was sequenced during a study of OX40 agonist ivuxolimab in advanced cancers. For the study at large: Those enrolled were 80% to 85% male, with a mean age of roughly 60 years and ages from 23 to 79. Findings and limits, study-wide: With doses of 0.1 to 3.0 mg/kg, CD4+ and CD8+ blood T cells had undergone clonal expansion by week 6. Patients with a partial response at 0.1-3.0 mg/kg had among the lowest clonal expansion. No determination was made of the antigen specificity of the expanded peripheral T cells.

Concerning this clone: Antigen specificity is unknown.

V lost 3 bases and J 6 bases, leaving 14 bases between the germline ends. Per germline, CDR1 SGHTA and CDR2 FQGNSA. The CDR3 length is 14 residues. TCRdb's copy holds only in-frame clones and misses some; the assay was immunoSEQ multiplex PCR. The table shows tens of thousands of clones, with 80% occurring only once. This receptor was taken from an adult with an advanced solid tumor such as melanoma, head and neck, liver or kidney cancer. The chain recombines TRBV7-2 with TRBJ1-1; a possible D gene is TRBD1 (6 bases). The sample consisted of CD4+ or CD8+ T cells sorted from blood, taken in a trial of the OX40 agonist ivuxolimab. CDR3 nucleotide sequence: TGTGCCAGCAGCTTTGCTCAGGGGAAAGCTGAAGCTTTCTTT. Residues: CASSFAQGKAEAFF. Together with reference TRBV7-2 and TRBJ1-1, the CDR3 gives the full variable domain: GAGVSQSPSNKVTEKGKDVELRCDPISGHTALYWYRQSLGQGLEFLIYFQGNSAPDKSGLPSDRFSAERTGGSVSTLTIQRTQQEDSAVYLCASSFAQGKAEAFFGQGTRLTVV.